This entry features one TCR beta chain sequence. The antigen remains unidentified. This entry belongs to a study of blood T cells in healthy people across ages. General observations from the study: Reliance upon unsorted PBMCs precluded definitive naive versus antigen-experienced comparison. TCR beta diversity, measured per million T cells, fell in a roughly linear way with age.

With a J-beta primer mix and a sample-barcoded 5' primer, a second PCR ran about 6 to 11 cycles. Via MiXCR, TCRdb re-called the 5' RACE reads, giving one row per CDR3 protein. The top ten hold over 2% of the sample, which has roughly 2 million distinct CDR3 sequences, 40% to 55% seen once. The CDR3 is made up of 12 amino acids. Trimming left V 5 bases short and J 15 bases short, with 17 bases between. Per-sample yields of isolated PBMCs were at least 7 million. The sample consisted of blood. This TCR came from a woman aged 35 to 49 in good health. V usage is TRBV12-3 or TRBV12-4 and J usage is TRBJ2-1, with D unclear. This CDR3 reads CASSASSPWVFF. The DNA of the CDR3 is TGTGCCAGCAGTGCGAGTAGCCCCTGGGTGTTCTTC.